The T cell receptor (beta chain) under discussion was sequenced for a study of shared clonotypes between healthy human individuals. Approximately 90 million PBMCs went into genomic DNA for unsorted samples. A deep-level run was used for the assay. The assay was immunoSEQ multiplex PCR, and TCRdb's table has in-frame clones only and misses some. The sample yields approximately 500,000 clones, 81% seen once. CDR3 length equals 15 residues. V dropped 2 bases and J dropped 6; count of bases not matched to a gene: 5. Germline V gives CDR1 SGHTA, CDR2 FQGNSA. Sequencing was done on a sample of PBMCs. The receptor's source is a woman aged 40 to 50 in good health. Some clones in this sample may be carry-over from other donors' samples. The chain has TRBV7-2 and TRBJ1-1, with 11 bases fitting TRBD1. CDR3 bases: TGTGCCAGCAGCTTATTCGGGACAGGGGGTTCTGAAGCTTTCTTT. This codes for CASSLFGTGGSEAFF. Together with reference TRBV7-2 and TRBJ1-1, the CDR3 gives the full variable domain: GAGVSQSPSNKVTEKGKDVELRCDPISGHTALYWYRQSLGQGLEFLIYFQGNSAPDKSGLPSDRFSAERTGGSVSTLTIQRTQQEDSAVYLCASSLFGTGGSEAFFGQGTRLTVV.